This TCR beta chain was identified during a study of tumor-infiltrating lymphocytes in primary liver carcinoma. Findings and caveats of the study: The study found a significantly higher top-250-clone fraction in tumors than in blood (p = 0.039). A fraction of only about 7.5-24% of top clones appeared in all five tumor regions. Pairs comparing tumor with adjacent tissue or blood overlapped less than pairs drawn from tumor regions.

V shed 7 bases, J shed 9 bases, and the junction held 11 bases outside the gene matches. The CDR3 extends over 14 amino acids. The roughly 19-33 mg bulk tissue piece was not sorted before simultaneous RNA and DNA extraction. All tumor specimens exceeded 90% viable tumor cells. Comment on this clonotype: The antigen remains unidentified.

Constant-region priming of about 0.5 ug total RNA yielded TCR beta cDNA. Investigators got TCR beta libraries out of three nested multiplex PCR rounds, done with slightly modified ARM-PCR. It was with TRBV1-TRBV30 forward primers and a C-beta reverse primer that the first two PCR rounds were run, at approximately 10 cycles each. TCRdb analysed the multiplex PCR reads with MiXCR anew, one entry per CDR3 protein. The sample holds 40,000 to 60,000 distinct CDR3 sequences, roughly 77% seen once. The sequenced material came from liver tumor tissue from sampling region 3. As to subset: tumor region T3, left-lateral pole. V is TRBV12-3 or TRBV12-4 and J is TRBJ2-1, with TRBD2 identical over 8 bases. This clonotype originated in a man aged 35-49 years with primary liver carcinoma and hepatitis B virus infection. The CDR3 is CASMISGIMGEQFF. CDR3 nucleotides: TGTGCCAGCATGATTAGCGGGATAATGGGTGAGCAGTTCTTC.